A single sample gave rise to the 22 T cell receptor beta chains below, sequenced in a study of cytomegalovirus exposure and HLA in healthy donors. The PCR contained 60 Vbeta and 13 Jbeta primers. Sequenced by immunoSEQ multiplex PCR; TCRdb stores in-frame clones only, minus some. The sample yields 150,000 to 200,000 clones, under 80% seen once. Sequencing was performed on PBMCs. The receptors were gathered from a middle-aged man in good health and CMV-seronegative.

The V and J genes are TRBV19 and TRBJ2-7, with 12 bases lining up with TRBD2. Germline CDR1 LNHDA, CDR2 SQIVND (reference sequence). The V gene end was trimmed by 3 bases and the J gene end by 0 bases; junction bases not matched to a gene: 6. The CDR3 runs 17 residues. The CDR3 loop is CASSMVLAGGPSYEQYF. The CDR3 DNA sequence: TGTGCCAGTAGTATGGTGCTAGCGGGAGGGCCCTCCTACGAGCAGTACTTC.

This clone showed up just a few times. The rearrangement joins TRBV7-9 to TRBJ2-3; TRBD1 matches 9 bases. Trimming took 2 bases from V and 5 from J; bases not matched to a gene: 11. The CDR3 is made up of 17 amino acids. Germline V CDR1 and CDR2: SEHNR, FQNEAQ (reference sequence). Here the CDR3 reads CASSLRARTGVGDTQYF. The CDR3 coding sequence is TGTGCCAGCAGCTTAAGGGCCAGGACAGGGGTTGGAGATACGCAGTATTTT.

This sequence joins TRBV7-9 and TRBJ2-2; D may be TRBD1 (6 bases). V lost 5 bases and J 1 base, leaving 14 bases between the germline ends. CDR3 size: 16 residues. The germline V gene has CDR1 SEHNR and CDR2 FQNEAQ (reference sequence). The CDR3, as DNA: TGTGCCAGCAGCAAACAGACAGGCTTGAACACCGGGGAGCTGTTTTTT. Its protein is CASSKQTGLNTGELFF.

The rearrangement uses TRBV19 and TRBJ1-2; a possible D gene is TRBD1 (6 bases). This CDR3 comprises 15 residues. Looked up from germline, CDR1 is LNHDA and CDR2 is SQIVND (reference sequence). Deletions cut 1 base from V and 4 bases from J, with 13 bases between. CDR3 sequence reads: CASSIAPGATYGYTF. The CDR3 DNA is TGTGCCAGTAGTATAGCTCCAGGGGCTACCTATGGCTACACCTTC. The complete variable domain, with remaining parts taken from reference TRBV19 and TRBJ1-2, reads DGGITQSPKYLFRKEGQNVTLSCEQNLNHDAMYWYRQDPGQGLRLIYYSQIVNDFQKGDIAEGYSVSREKKESFPLTVTSAQKNPTAFYLCASSIAPGATYGYTFGSGTRLTVV.

The rearrangement joins TRBV4-1 to TRBJ2-2; TRBD2 might be the D (6 bases). The CDR3 sequence is 16 residues long. Trimming took 0 bases from V and 0 from J, leaving 8 bases between them. CDR1 MGHRA and CDR2 YSYEKL come from the germline V gene. CDR3 loop: CASSQEAGTNTGELFF. The CDR3 DNA sequence: TGCGCCAGCAGCCAAGAGGCGGGGACGAACACCGGGGAGCTGTTTTTT.

V usage is TRBV9 and J usage is TRBJ2-3; D gene ambiguous. Between the trimmed V and J ends, which lost 0 bases and 6 bases, there was a span of 5 bases. The CDR3 is 12 amino acids. Germline V gene sequence: CDR1 SGDLS, CDR2 YYNGEE. The CDR3 sequence: CASSVAMDTQYF. The CDR3 coding sequence is TGTGCCAGCAGCGTAGCTATGGATACGCAGTATTTT. The full variable domain, in which reference TRBV9 and TRBJ2-3 provide the parts outside the CDR3, is DSGVTQTPKHLITATGQRVTLRCSPRSGDLSVYWYQQSLDQGLQFLIQYYNGEERAKGNILERFSAQQFPDLHSELNLSSLELGDSALYFCASSVAMDTQYFGPGTRLTVL.

The chain has TRBV7-2 and TRBJ2-7; 7 bases are a match to TRBD2. Germline CDR1 and CDR2: SGHTA and FQGNSA. The CDR3 extends over 15 amino acids. Trimming took 1 base from V and 6 from J; bases not matched to a gene: 9. CDR3 in amino acids: CASSLVAGVPSEQYF. The CDR3 DNA reads TGTGCCAGCAGCTTAGTGGCGGGAGTCCCCAGCGAGCAGTACTTC.

This clone has only a few counts. The chain combines TRBV7-2 with TRBJ2-2, with D maybe TRBD1 (6 bases). V lost 5 bases to trimming and J lost 3 bases, with 16 bases between them. The CDR3 sequence is 16 residues long. In germline, CDR1 is SGHTA, CDR2 FQGNSA. The CDR3 here is CASSPGGGADTGELFF. CDR3 nucleotide sequence: TGTGCCAGCAGCCCCGGTGGGGGCGCCGACACCGGGGAGCTGTTTTTT.

The chain uses TRBV19 and TRBJ2-7; 7 positions match TRBD2. The V gene's germline CDR1 is LNHDA and CDR2 SQIVND (reference sequence). The CDR3 is 16 amino acids. With 6 bases clipped from V and 5 bases from J, the junction kept 16 bases outside the gene matches. CDR3 in DNA: TGTGCCAGTAGCCCAGGTGGCGGGGGAACCTTCCACGAGCAGTACTTC. Its protein product is CASSPGGGGTFHEQYF. Full variable domain (missing parts from reference TRBV19 and TRBJ2-7): DGGITQSPKYLFRKEGQNVTLSCEQNLNHDAMYWYRQDPGQGLRLIYYSQIVNDFQKGDIAEGYSVSREKKESFPLTVTSAQKNPTAFYLCASSPGGGGTFHEQYFGPGTRLTVT.

The chain has TRBV11-3 and TRBJ2-7, with 9 positions matching TRBD1. In germline, CDR1 is SGHNT, CDR2 YENEEA. The CDR3 consists of 16 residues. Unmatched junction bases numbered 12, after V lost 4 bases and J lost 5 bases. CDR3 sequence reads: CASSSTYGTGTDEQYF. The DNA of the CDR3 is TGTGCCAGCAGCTCGACCTATGGGACAGGGACGGACGAGCAGTACTTC.

This clone was recorded only once. The CDR3 nucleotides read TGTGCCAGCAGCCGGGGGGGCTCCGGGCAAGAGACCCAGTACTTC. Its protein product is CASSRGGSGQETQYF. The chain employs TRBV5-5 and TRBJ2-5; 8 nucleotides agree with TRBD2. With 4 bases clipped from V and 2 bases from J, the junction kept 7 bases outside the gene matches. This CDR3 is 15 amino acids long. Germline values: CDR1 SGHKS, CDR2 YYEKEE (reference sequence).

The chain uses TRBV7-3 and TRBJ2-6; 7 bases are shared with TRBD2. The CDR3 totals 18 residues. From germline, CDR1 is SGHTA and CDR2 FQGTGA. V shed 1 base and J 0 bases; nucleotides not matched to a gene: 6. Here the CDR3 DNA reads TGTGCCAGCAGCTTAAGTGGCGGGAGAGCCTCTGGGGCCAACGTCCTGACTTTC. This encodes CASSLSGGRASGANVLTF.

This chain joins TRBV14 and TRBJ1-3, with 8 bases identical to TRBD1. Germline V gene data show CDR1 as SGHDN and CDR2 as FVKESK. The ends lost 3 bases at V and 4 bases at J; junction bases unmatched: 8. The CDR3 runs to 16 residues. CDR3 in amino acids: CASSQDGTGSGNTIYF. CDR3 bases: TGTGCCAGCAGCCAGGACGGGACAGGCTCCGGAAACACCATATATTTT.

The chain combines TRBV5-4 with TRBJ1-1; 10 nucleotides align to TRBD1. The CDR3 runs 13 residues. Germline assignment: CDR1 SGHNT and CDR2 YYREEE (reference sequence). J was trimmed by 2 bases and V by 6 bases; bases with no gene match: 1. The DNA for the CDR3 is TGTGCCAGCACGACAGGGGGCAACACTGAAGCTTTCTTT. Its translation is CASTTGGNTEAFF.

This clone was detected only a few times. The chain carries TRBV19 and TRBJ2-1; the match to TRBD2 covers 9 bases. The CDR3 is made up of 16 amino acids. CDR1 and CDR2 (germline): LNHDA, SQIVND (reference sequence). The V and J ends lost 1 base and 2 bases, in that order; junction bases with no gene match: 3. Here the CDR3 reads CASSIGGGGAYNEQFF. The CDR3 DNA reads TGTGCCAGTAGTATAGGGGGCGGGGGGGCCTACAATGAGCAGTTCTTC.

This clone was seen a handful of times. This chain links TRBV7-2 with TRBJ1-2; TRBD1 aligns across 11 bases. The CDR3 is 13 amino acids. With V trimmed by 5 bases and J by 4 bases, 0 bases remained unmatched. Germline CDR1 and CDR2: SGHTA and FQGNSA. This chain's CDR3 is CASSGTGGYGYTF. The CDR3 nucleotides read TGTGCCAGCAGCGGGACAGGGGGCTATGGCTACACCTTC.

This clone has more than one count but fewer than ten. The chain employs TRBV7-2 and TRBJ2-7; 10 positions agree with TRBD2. Germline V gene data show CDR1 as SGHTA and CDR2 as FQGNSA. The CDR3 is 16 residues long. Trimming cost V 5 bases and J 2 bases; bases outside gene matches: 9. The CDR3 loop reads CASSERGGTLTYEQYF. CDR3 DNA: TGTGCCAGCAGCGAGCGGGGGGGGACCCTTACCTACGAGCAGTACTTC. The full variable domain, completed using reference TRBV7-2 and TRBJ2-7, is GAGVSQSPSNKVTEKGKDVELRCDPISGHTALYWYRQSLGQGLEFLIYFQGNSAPDKSGLPSDRFSAERTGGSVSTLTIQRTQQEDSAVYLCASSERGGTLTYEQYFGPGTRLTVT.

The rearrangement joins TRBV30 to TRBJ2-7, with D possibly being TRBD2 (5 bases). Germline V gene data show CDR1 as GTSNPN and CDR2 as SVGIG (reference sequence). V was cut by 5 bases and J by 2 bases, with 16 bases left in between. The CDR3 covers 14 residues. In DNA form, the CDR3 reads TGTGCCTGGGAGGCGACTAATCCCCCCTACGAGCAGTACTTC. This translates into CAWEATNPPYEQYF.

Points on this clone: The junction differs from germline at one of its ends, possibly a read error. The sample has other DNA sequences that encode this CDR3 too. The chain joins TRBV25-1 to TRBJ1-2, with no clear D. CDR1 is MGHDK and CDR2 is SYGVNS in the germline V gene. The CDR3 contains 17 residues. This CDR3 is CASSEKAALGRLSGYTF. CDR3 in DNA: TGCGCCAGCAGTGAAAAGGCAGCACTTGGGCGCCTGAGCGGCTACACCTTC.

This chain connects TRBV14 to TRBJ1-1, with D perhaps TRBD1 (6 bases). Per germline, CDR1 SGHDN and CDR2 FVKESK. V lost 3 bases and J 2 bases, leaving 10 bases between the germline ends. This CDR3 region has 14 residues. CDR3 sequence reads: CASSHRTANTEAFF. Written as DNA, the CDR3 is TGTGCCAGCAGCCATAGGACAGCCAACACTGAAGCTTTCTTT.

This chain joins TRBV2 and TRBJ2-1, with TRBD2 matching over 9 bases. The germline gives CDR1 SNHLY, CDR2 FYNNEI. The CDR3 runs 14 residues. The ends lost 1 base at V and 11 bases at J; junction bases unmatched: 6. This chain's CDR3 is CASSEGQRGAQQFF. The CDR3 nucleotides read TGTGCCAGCAGTGAAGGTCAGCGGGGGGCCCAGCAGTTCTTC.

The V and J genes are TRBV4-3 and TRBJ1-6; the match to TRBD1 covers 8 bases. V trimming: 6 bases; J trimming: 7 bases; junction bases outside the gene matches: 2. This CDR3 region has 13 residues. CDR1 and CDR2 from the germline V gene are LGHNA and YSLEER. The CDR3 region has the DNA TGCGCCAGCAGGGGACAGGAGAATTCACCCCTCCACTTT. Its protein is CASRGQENSPLHF.